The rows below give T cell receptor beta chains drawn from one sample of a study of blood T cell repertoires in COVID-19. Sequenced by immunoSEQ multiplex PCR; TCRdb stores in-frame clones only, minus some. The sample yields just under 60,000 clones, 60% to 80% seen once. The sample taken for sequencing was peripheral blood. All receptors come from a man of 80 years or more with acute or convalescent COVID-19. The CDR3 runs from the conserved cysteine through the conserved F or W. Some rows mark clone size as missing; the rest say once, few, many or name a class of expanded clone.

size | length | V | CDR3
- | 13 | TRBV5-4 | CASSGANTGELFF
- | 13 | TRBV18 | CASSPREGGTQYF
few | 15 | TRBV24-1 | CATSDRAGARETQYF
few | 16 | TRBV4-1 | CASSPMPAGRSYEQYF
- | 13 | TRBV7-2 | CASSYPGYYEQYF
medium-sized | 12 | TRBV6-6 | CASSYLAGELFF
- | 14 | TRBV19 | CASSTSGSSYEQYF
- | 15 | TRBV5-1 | CASSLSTSGINIQYF
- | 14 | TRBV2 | CASITGTGASPLHF
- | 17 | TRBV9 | CASSVDQNRGLNGELFF
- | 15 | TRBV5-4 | CASSFYSGGAYGYTF
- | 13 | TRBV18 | CASSPGPATEAFF
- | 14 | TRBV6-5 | CASTGGSYNSPLHF
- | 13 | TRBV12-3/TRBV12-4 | CASSFEGAYGYTF
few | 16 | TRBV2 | CASSFAGTEFYNEQFF
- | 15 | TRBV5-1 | CASSNSGSSYNEQFF
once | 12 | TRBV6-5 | CASSPAGQPQHF
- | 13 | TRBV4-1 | CASSQSQGTEAFF
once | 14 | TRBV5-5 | CASSLGQGADTQYF
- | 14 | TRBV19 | CASRKTGVGQPQHF